This TCR beta chain was observed in a study of human T cells and chemical hapten exposure. Study-wide context: Patch tests applied 0.01% DPC to the upper back, read at 6 days.

Each CDR3 protein is one row after TCRdb ran MiXCR on the RACE reads. The sample gives 150,000 or so distinct CDR3 sequences, about 14% of which show up once; 1.5% to 2% is in the top ten. Trimming pared 1 base from V and 5 bases from J, leaving 12 bases between. Germline lookup yields CDR1 SGHDT and CDR2 YYEEEE. The CDR3 spans 14 residues. Time point denoted: patch test 1, 2 weeks after DPC sensitization. Treatment described: therapeutic diphenylcyclopropenone sensitization with weekly scalp DPC. Non-pregnant alopecia patients aged 18 to 70, suitable for DPC therapy. This clonotype was observed a few times.

The chain carries TRBV5-6 and TRBJ1-1, with D tentatively TRBD1 (5 bases). The sample was whole blood, taken in connection with sensitization to the hapten diphenylcyclopropenone (DPC). This sequence originates from a woman aged 25-40 years with alopecia areata. Some clones in this sample may be carry-over from other donors' samples. This chain's CDR3 is CASSLIGDGTEAFF. The CDR3 DNA sequence: TGTGCCAGCAGCTTGATCGGGGACGGGACTGAAGCTTTCTTT.